Presented here are 12 T cell receptor beta chains from one specimen sequenced in a study of Graves' ophthalmopathy and Graves' hyperthyroidism. RNA served as the template for amplifying TCR beta CDR3 regions. The first round was an RT-PCR with HTBI primers, and the second round was a multiplex PCR. TCRdb redid the calling of the multiplex PCR reads with MiXCR, one entry per CDR3 protein. The profile shows some 1.1 million distinct CDR3 sequences, around a third of them singletons. Sequenced sample: peripheral blood or thyroid tissue (not recorded which). The receptor set was obtained from an adult man with Graves' hyperthyroidism.

This clonotype has only a few counts. The chain employs TRBV19 and TRBJ2-2, with no clear D. Looked up from germline, CDR1 is LNHDA and CDR2 is SQIVND (reference sequence). The CDR3 runs 12 residues. V was cut by 9 bases and J by 4 bases, with 9 bases left in between. DNA for the CDR3: TGTGCCAGCAGTTACGCCACCGGGGAGCTGTTTTTT. Translating it yields CASSYATGELFF.

This clonotype was seen at least ten times. The rearrangement joins TRBV20-1 to TRBJ2-7, with a possible D match to TRBD1 (5 bases). Deletions cut 6 bases from V and 3 bases from J, with 15 bases between. Germline assignment: CDR1 DFQATT and CDR2 SNEGSKA (reference sequence). There are 13 residues in the CDR3. The CDR3 DNA sequence: TGCAGTGCCTCCGTTGTAGGGGTCTACGAGCAGTACTTC. This translates into CSASVVGVYEQYF.

The sample holds many counts of this clonotype. The genes are TRBV19 and TRBJ1-5; tentatively, D is TRBD1 (6 bases). CDR1 LNHDA and CDR2 SQIVND come from the germline V gene (reference sequence). Trimming stripped 6 bases from V and 7 bases from J, with 16 bases between. The CDR3 has 14 residues. CDR3 residues: CASRRTGSGQPQHF. The CDR3 coding sequence is TGTGCCAGTAGACGCACAGGGTCCGGGCAGCCCCAGCATTTT.

The chain joins TRBV15 to TRBJ2-1, with 9 bases matching TRBD1. With 6 bases clipped from V and 8 bases from J, the junction kept 14 bases outside the gene matches. This CDR3 has 16 amino acids. Germline V gene sequence: CDR1 LNHNV, CDR2 YYDKDF (reference sequence). CDR3 nucleotides: TGTGCCACCAGTGGGAACAGGGGGCGAGTTGTAGATGAGCAGTTCTTC. As protein: CATSGNRGRVVDEQFF.

V gene TRBV7-9 combines with J gene TRBJ2-5; 7 bases are shared with TRBD1. The germline gives CDR1 SEHNR, CDR2 FQNEAQ (reference sequence). This CDR3 spans 16 amino acids. Germline trimming cut 5 bases from V and 4 bases from J; bases unmatched to any gene: 13. This chain's CDR3 is CASSVVPGGSLETQYF. The CDR3 coding sequence is TGTGCCAGCAGCGTAGTGCCAGGGGGTTCGCTAGAGACCCAGTACTTC. The full variable domain, completed using reference TRBV7-9 and TRBJ2-5, is DTGVSQNPRHKITKRGQNVTFRCDPISEHNRLYWYRQTLGQGPEFLTYFQNEAQLEKSRLLSDRFSAERPKGSFSTLEIQRTEQGDSAMYLCASSVVPGGSLETQYFGPGTRLLVL.

This clonotype was observed a single time. This chain joins TRBV5-4 and TRBJ2-2, with TRBD1 matching 7 bases. This CDR3 has 14 residues. Germline V gives CDR1 SGHNT, CDR2 YYREEE (reference sequence). Losses at the gene ends were 4 bases for V and 5 bases for J; bases not matched to a gene: 5. Written as DNA, the CDR3 is TGTGCCAGCAGCGCCCCAGGGGGTACCGGGGAGCTGTTTTTT. Translating gives CASSAPGGTGELFF.

V usage is TRBV10-2 and J usage is TRBJ1-6; 10 bases line up with TRBD1. This CDR3 contains 15 residues. J was trimmed by 7 bases and V by 5 bases; bases with no gene match: 5. From germline, CDR1 is WSHSY and CDR2 SAAADI. CDR3 sequence: CASSSGTGENSPLHF. CDR3 bases: TGCGCCAGCAGTTCCGGGACAGGGGAAAATTCACCCCTCCACTTT.

This clonotype came up a few times. V usage is TRBV30 and J usage is TRBJ1-4; a weak D match, TRBD1 (5 bases). The CDR3 consists of 13 residues. Germline-derived CDR1 and CDR2 are GTSNPN and SVGIG (reference sequence). Trimming stripped 1 base from V and 8 bases from J, with 11 bases between. CDR3 protein: CAWSEGSLEKLFF. Written as DNA, the CDR3 is TGTGCCTGGAGTGAGGGGTCTCTCGAAAAACTGTTTTTT. Full variable domain (outside the CDR3, taken from reference TRBV30 and TRBJ1-4): SQTIHQWPATLVQPVGSPLSLECTVEGTSNPNLYWYRQAAGRGLQLLFYSVGIGQISSEVPQNLSASRPQDRQFILSSKKLLLSDSGFYLCAWSEGSLEKLFFGSGTQLSVL.

This clonotype was recorded many times. DNA of the CDR3: TGCAGTGCTAGAGGTCGTAGAGTCACCTACGAGCAGTACTTC. Protein: CSARGRRVTYEQYF. The gene calls are TRBV20-1 and TRBJ2-7; D not certain. This CDR3 has 14 residues. Trimming left V 1 base short and J 2 bases short, with 12 bases between. Germline loops: CDR1 DFQATT, CDR2 SNEGSKA (reference sequence).

The chain carries TRBV7-2 and TRBJ1-4, with D unclear. The germline V and J ends were trimmed by 3 bases and 5 bases, with 7 bases remaining between them. From germline, CDR1 is SGHTA and CDR2 FQGNSA. The CDR3 spans 13 residues. The DNA of the CDR3 is TGTGCCAGCAGCTTCCCCAAGAATGAAAAACTGTTTTTT. This codes for CASSFPKNEKLFF. The whole variable domain, remainder taken from reference TRBV7-2 and TRBJ1-4, is GAGVSQSPSNKVTEKGKDVELRCDPISGHTALYWYRQSLGQGLEFLIYFQGNSAPDKSGLPSDRFSAERTGGSVSTLTIQRTQQEDSAVYLCASSFPKNEKLFFGSGTQLSVL.

J is TRBJ1-1 and V is TRBV7-2, with 9 positions matching TRBD1. The CDR3 contains 17 residues. V was pared by 2 bases and J by 0 bases, with 7 bases of the junction left unmatched. Germline V gene data show CDR1 as SGHTA and CDR2 as FQGNSA. The CDR3 region has the DNA TGTGCCAGCAGCTTATTGGGGACAGGGACTTTGAACACTGAAGCTTTCTTT. Its protein product is CASSLLGTGTLNTEAFF. The full variable domain, its missing parts supplied by reference TRBV7-2 and TRBJ1-1, is GAGVSQSPSNKVTEKGKDVELRCDPISGHTALYWYRQSLGQGLEFLIYFQGNSAPDKSGLPSDRFSAERTGGSVSTLTIQRTQQEDSAVYLCASSLLGTGTLNTEAFFGQGTRLTVV.

This clonotype was observed at least ten times. The chain has TRBV20-1 and TRBJ1-1; no clear D gene. Looked up from germline, CDR1 is DFQATT and CDR2 is SNEGSKA (reference sequence). CDR3 size: 13 residues. V was clipped by 4 bases and J by 1 base, with 10 bases between them. The CDR3 reads CSAKLLRNTEAFF. The CDR3 DNA sequence: TGCAGTGCTAAATTACTGCGGAACACTGAAGCTTTCTTT.